This passage covers 30 T cell receptor beta chains from one sample sequenced in a study of cytomegalovirus exposure and HLA in healthy donors. The PCR ran on 60 Vbeta and 13 Jbeta primers. TCRdb's copy holds only in-frame clones and misses some; the assay was immunoSEQ multiplex PCR. The table has 110,000 or so clones, more than 65% seen once. Source material: PBMCs. The origin of the receptors is a man aged 25 to 40 in good health and CMV-seronegative.

The chain links TRBV6-5 to TRBJ2-5; 7 bases match TRBD1. The CDR3 covers 14 residues. Looked up from germline, CDR1 is MNHEY and CDR2 is SVGAGI. V shed 6 bases, J shed 2 bases, and the junction held 6 bases outside the gene matches. The CDR3 sequence is CASRSRTGQETQYF. CDR3 coding DNA: TGTGCCAGCAGATCCCGGACAGGACAAGAGACCCAGTACTTC.

This chain uses TRBV15 with TRBJ2-1, with D tentatively TRBD1 (5 bases). The ends were cut back, 6 bases at V and 6 bases at J, with 15 bases in the middle. This CDR3 is 14 amino acids long. Germline CDR1 reads LNHNV; CDR2 reads YYDKDF (reference sequence). CDR3 residues: CATSALDQGNEQFF. CDR3 nucleotide sequence: TGTGCCACCAGTGCGTTGGACCAGGGCAATGAGCAGTTCTTC. Full variable domain (remainder filled in from reference TRBV15 and TRBJ2-1): DAMVIQNPRYQVTQFGKPVTLSCSQTLNHNVMYWYQQKSSQAPKLLFHYYDKDFNNEADTPDNFQSRRPNTSFCFLDIRSPGLGDTAMYLCATSALDQGNEQFFGPGTRLTVL.

The V and J genes are TRBV29-1 and TRBJ2-5; a possible D gene is TRBD1 (5 bases). V lost 7 bases and J 5 bases, leaving 20 bases between the germline ends. The CDR3 is 14 amino acids. The V gene's germline CDR1 is SQVTM and CDR2 ANQGSEA. CDR3 sequence: CSAEEWGLGETQYF. CDR3 bases: TGCAGCGCCGAAGAGTGGGGCCTGGGGGAGACCCAGTACTTC.

With respect to this clone: One end of the junction fails to match germline, which may point to a read error. The chain couples TRBV29-1 to TRBJ2-6; 7 bases map to TRBD1. The CDR3 loop spans 14 amino acids. From germline, CDR1 is SQVTM and CDR2 ANQGSEA. CDR3 sequence: CAARGFSGANVLTF. In DNA form, the CDR3 reads TGTGCCGCCAGGGGGTTCTCTGGGGCCAACGTCCTGACTTTC.

The CDR3 DNA sequence: TGTGCCAGCAGCTTCTCGCGAACGGGTACAAGGGAGCAGTTCTTC. This codes for CASSFSRTGTREQFF. The chain couples TRBV7-2 to TRBJ2-1; D is undetermined. The germline V gene encodes CDR1 SGHTA and CDR2 FQGNSA. This CDR3 has 15 residues. Trimming left V 3 bases short and J 10 bases short, with 19 bases between.

The gene calls are TRBV30 and TRBJ1-1; D possibly corresponds to TRBD1 (5 bases). V dropped 0 bases and J dropped 4 bases, with 12 bases sitting between them. This CDR3 comprises 14 residues. Germline V gives CDR1 GTSNPN, CDR2 SVGIG (reference sequence). The CDR3: CAWSVSGTFTEAFF. The CDR3 DNA reads as TGTGCCTGGAGTGTCTCAGGGACTTTCACTGAAGCTTTCTTT. Full variable domain (missing parts from reference TRBV30 and TRBJ1-1): SQTIHQWPATLVQPVGSPLSLECTVEGTSNPNLYWYRQAAGRGLQLLFYSVGIGQISSEVPQNLSASRPQDRQFILSSKKLLLSDSGFYLCAWSVSGTFTEAFFGQGTRLTVV.

The chain recombines TRBV28 with TRBJ1-6, with a weak D call TRBD1 (5 bases). Germline CDR1 is MDHEN and CDR2 is SYDVKM. V shed 4 bases and J shed 9 bases, with 13 bases lying between them. There are 14 residues in the CDR3. As DNA, the CDR3 is TGTGCCAGCAGTTACCGCCTTAGGGGTTCACCCCTCCACTTT. This encodes CASSYRLRGSPLHF.

J is TRBJ1-1 and V is TRBV11-3, with D possibly TRBD1 on 6 matching bases. Per the germline V gene, CDR1 is SGHNT and CDR2 is YENEEA. Trimming cost V 5 bases and J 3 bases, with 10 bases left between them. The CDR3 contains 13 residues. The CDR3 DNA reads as TGTGCCAGCAGCAAGGGGGGGGACACTGAAGCTTTCTTT. It codes for CASSKGGDTEAFF.

Concerning this clone itself: Other DNA sequences in the same sample also yield this CDR3. The chain combines TRBV7-9 with TRBJ2-3; TRBD1 matches at 7 bases. CDR3 length: 15 residues. From germline, CDR1 is SEHNR and CDR2 FQNEAQ (reference sequence). The V and J ends lost 1 base and 2 bases, in that order; junction bases with no gene match: 3. DNA of the CDR3: TGTGCCAGCAGCTTAGGACAGGGCGTCACAGATACGCAGTATTTT. Translating it yields CASSLGQGVTDTQYF.

The CDR3 DNA is TGTGCCAGCAGCTTATTGGGGACTAGCGGGATAGATACGCAGTATTTT. Translation: CASSLLGTSGIDTQYF. The chain carries TRBV7-2 and TRBJ2-3, with 13 nucleotides matching TRBD2. CDR1 and CDR2 (germline): SGHTA, FQGNSA. The V gene end was trimmed by 2 bases and the J gene end by 5 bases; junction bases not matched to a gene: 4. The CDR3 has 16 amino acids.

This clone was recorded a few times. The chain links TRBV29-1 to TRBJ2-1; 9 bases fit TRBD1. The CDR3 extends over 13 amino acids. Germline CDR1 is SQVTM and CDR2 is ANQGSEA. With V trimmed by 4 bases and J by 10 bases, 8 bases remained unmatched. The CDR3 reads CSVGQGGGVEQFF. CDR3 nucleotides: TGCAGCGTTGGACAGGGGGGAGGTGTGGAGCAGTTCTTC.

The V and J genes are TRBV6-5 and TRBJ1-2; 8 bases agree with TRBD1. Per germline, CDR1 MNHEY and CDR2 SVGAGI. After removal of 4 bases from V and 8 bases from J, the junction contained 9 bases not matched to a gene. This CDR3 spans 14 amino acids. CDR3 sequence: CASSFPGQGQGYTF. DNA for the CDR3: TGTGCCAGCAGTTTTCCAGGACAGGGACAAGGCTACACCTTC.

The chain recombines TRBV5-1 with TRBJ2-3, with 8 bases fitting TRBD2. V trimming: 3 bases; J trimming: 8 bases; junction bases outside the gene matches: 17. This CDR3 contains 17 residues. Germline CDR1 SGHRS, CDR2 YFSETQ. CDR3 amino acids: CASSSRGEREPPTTQYF. CDR3 coding DNA: TGCGCCAGCAGCTCCCGGGGGGAGCGGGAGCCCCCTACTACGCAGTATTTT.

This chain joins TRBV27 and TRBJ2-3; the D gene is possibly TRBD2 (5 bases). Trimming took off 5 bases at V and 3 bases at J, with 18 bases between the two ends. CDR1 MNHEY and CDR2 SMNVEV come from the germline V gene (reference sequence). The CDR3 length is 16 residues. The CDR3 loop is CASSLTQRGRTDTQYF. For the CDR3, the DNA is TGTGCCAGCAGTCTCACGCAACGAGGGCGGACAGATACGCAGTATTTT.

The chain links TRBV5-6 to TRBJ1-1, with 7 nucleotides matching TRBD1. Germline values: CDR1 SGHDT, CDR2 YYEEEE. After removal of 6 bases from V and 1 base from J, the junction contained 12 bases not matched to a gene. This CDR3 comprises 16 residues. CDR3 bases: TGTGCCAGCAACTCGAGGACAGGAGGTCCGAACACTGAAGCTTTCTTT. Protein: CASNSRTGGPNTEAFF.

The V gene is TRBV28, the J gene TRBJ2-3; 9 positions agree with TRBD2. The germline V gene has CDR1 MDHEN and CDR2 SYDVKM. The CDR3 spans 15 residues. The V and J ends lost 8 bases and 3 bases, in that order; junction bases with no gene match: 9. CDR3 in DNA: TGTGCCAGCCGGATAGCGGGAGCGTTGACAGATACGCAGTATTTT. It yields the protein CASRIAGALTDTQYF.

This rearrangement joins TRBV7-9 to TRBJ2-7; 13 bases agree with TRBD2. There are 15 residues in the CDR3. The V segment lost 5 bases and the J segment 6 bases; nucleotides outside the gene matches: 7. In germline, CDR1 is SEHNR, CDR2 FQNEAQ (reference sequence). The CDR3 protein is CASSRGLAGFREQYF. CDR3 nucleotides: TGTGCCAGCAGCCGGGGACTAGCGGGATTCCGCGAGCAGTACTTC.

The genes are TRBV11-1 and TRBJ2-2, with TRBD1 matching 8 bases. Germline V gene sequence: CDR1 SGHAT, CDR2 FQDESV (reference sequence). The CDR3 is made up of 15 amino acids. V was clipped by 5 bases and J by 1 base; unmatched bases: 3. The CDR3 spells CASSRGQGNTGELFF. The CDR3 DNA reads as TGTGCCAGCAGCCGCGGACAGGGGAACACCGGGGAGCTGTTTTTT.

This clone was detected a few times. The genes are TRBV2 and TRBJ2-7, with D tentatively TRBD2 (6 bases). Trimming stripped 9 bases from V and 1 base from J, with 16 bases between. Germline loops: CDR1 SNHLY, CDR2 FYNNEI. The CDR3 consists of 14 residues. The CDR3 sequence: CARGGPEKSYEQYF. The DNA of the CDR3 is TGTGCCAGGGGGGGACCTGAGAAATCCTACGAGCAGTACTTC.

This clone was detected only a few times. The gene calls are TRBV7-9 and TRBJ2-2; 11 nucleotides align to TRBD1. Germline lookup yields CDR1 SEHNR and CDR2 FQNEAQ (reference sequence). J lost 3 bases, V lost 4 bases, and 1 base had no gene match. This CDR3 region has 15 residues. The CDR3 sequence: CASSWTGGYTGELFF. The DNA of the CDR3 is TGTGCCAGCAGCTGGACAGGGGGCTACACCGGGGAGCTGTTTTTT.

The V and J genes are TRBV7-9 and TRBJ1-5, with D perhaps matching TRBD1 (6 bases). The V gene lost 5 bases and the J gene lost 0 bases, with 11 bases spanning the gap. The CDR3 is made up of 15 amino acids. Germline lookup yields CDR1 SEHNR and CDR2 FQNEAQ (reference sequence). The CDR3: CASSPGGASNQPQHF. For the CDR3, the DNA is TGTGCCAGCAGCCCGGGGGGGGCTAGCAATCAGCCCCAGCATTTT.

This clone was seen a few times. The chain couples TRBV5-4 to TRBJ2-2; weak D call: TRBD1 (6 bases). CDR1 is SGHNT, CDR2 YYREEE, per germline (reference sequence). Trimming left V 4 bases short and J 0 bases short, with 13 bases between. This CDR3 comprises 16 residues. CDR3 coding DNA: TGTGCCAGCAGCACTCAGACAGGTTCGAACACCGGGGAGCTGTTTTTT. It codes for CASSTQTGSNTGELFF.

J is TRBJ2-1 and V is TRBV19; D is unresolved. The CDR3 is made up of 16 amino acids. V lost 2 bases and J 0 bases, leaving 11 bases between the germline ends. From germline, CDR1 is LNHDA and CDR2 SQIVND (reference sequence). In nucleotides, the CDR3 is TGTGCCAGTAGTATACGTGCCCGTAGCTCCTACAATGAGCAGTTCTTC. This translates into CASSIRARSSYNEQFF.

J is TRBJ2-1 and V is TRBV25-1; 9 bases are shared with TRBD1. Germline V lookup: CDR1 MGHDK, CDR2 SYGVNS. CDR3 length: 13 amino acids. The junction had 4 bases not matched to a gene; V was cut back by 5 bases and J by 8 bases. For the CDR3, the DNA is TGTGCCAGCAGTCGGACAGGGGCCTATGAGCAGTTCTTC. Its protein product is CASSRTGAYEQFF.

This sequence joins TRBV23-1 and TRBJ2-7; 9 bases match TRBD2. TRBV23-1 is marked as an open reading frame, function uncertain. V lost 4 bases and J lost 0; bases outside the gene matches: 1. This CDR3 contains 14 residues. The CDR3 DNA sequence: TGCGCCAGCAGTCGACTAGCGGTCTCCTACGAGCAGTACTTC. Translating gives CASSRLAVSYEQYF.

The gene calls are TRBV5-3 and TRBJ1-2, with a tentative D call TRBD1 (5 bases). TRBV5-3 is annotated as an ORF whose role is uncertain. V lost 3 bases and J lost 5, with 11 bases in between. The CDR3 sequence is 13 residues long. The DNA of the CDR3 is TGTGCCAGAAGCTCTTGGGGCGGTTATGGCTACACCTTC. Its protein product is CARSSWGGYGYTF.

V gene TRBV5-1 combines with J gene TRBJ2-1; D is possibly TRBD2 (6 bases). Between the trimmed V and J ends, which lost 6 bases and 7 bases, there was a span of 17 bases. The CDR3 has 14 residues. CDR1 and CDR2 from the germline V gene are SGHRS and YFSETQ. The CDR3 sequence: CASNNLREGNEQFF. The DNA of the CDR3 is TGCGCCAGCAATAATCTGCGGGAAGGAAATGAGCAGTTCTTC.

The chain links TRBV4-3 to TRBJ2-7; a weak D match, TRBD2 (6 bases). The V and J ends lost 5 bases and 3 bases respectively, with 14 bases between them. This CDR3 contains 14 residues. Per germline, CDR1 LGHNA and CDR2 YSLEER. The CDR3 here is CASSKIRGIYEQYF. Here the CDR3 DNA reads TGCGCCAGCAGCAAAATCCGGGGGATCTACGAGCAGTACTTC.

This rearrangement joins TRBV7-2 to TRBJ1-3, with 9 positions matching TRBD1. The trim removed 2 bases at V and 4 bases at J, leaving 6 bases unmatched. Per the germline V gene, CDR1 is SGHTA and CDR2 is FQGNSA. The CDR3 has 16 residues. In DNA form, the CDR3 reads TGTGCCAGCAGCTTACGAACCGGGACAGGGGGAAACACCATATATTTT. Its protein is CASSLRTGTGGNTIYF.

The rearrangement links TRBV7-9 to TRBJ2-7; 12 bases fit TRBD1. V shed 5 bases, J shed 5 bases, and the junction held 4 bases outside the gene matches. The length of the CDR3 is 14 residues. The V gene's germline CDR1 is SEHNR and CDR2 FQNEAQ (reference sequence). CDR3 sequence: CASSHGTGGNEQYF. DNA for the CDR3: TGTGCCAGCAGCCACGGGACAGGGGGCAACGAGCAGTACTTC.